These 6 T cell receptor beta chains originate from one sample sequenced in a study of T cells after posttransplantation cyclophosphamide. The method was immunoSEQ multiplex PCR; TCRdb's version includes in-frame clones alone and lacks a portion of them. The sample yields 25,000 to 30,000 clones, without any singletons. Sequencing used PBMCs. Receptors originate from a woman aged 55 to 70 in good health, CMV-negative, and a related stem cell transplant donor.

In this sample, this clone turned up many times. CDR3 amino acids: CAISEGEARTRYGYTF. CDR3 nucleotide sequence: TGTGCCATCAGTGAGGGGGAGGCCCGGACACGCTATGGCTACACCTTC. V usage is TRBV10-3 and J usage is TRBJ1-2; D possibly corresponds to TRBD1 (5 bases). Trimming stripped 2 bases from V and 4 bases from J, with 17 bases between. The CDR3 sequence is 16 residues long. CDR1 and CDR2 (germline): ENHRY, SYGVKD.

This clone came up a few times. This chain uses TRBV28 with TRBJ2-7, with 12 positions matching TRBD2. V gave up 6 bases and J gave up 2 bases; unmatched junction bases: 11. The CDR3 totals 17 residues. From germline, CDR1 is MDHEN and CDR2 SYDVKM. The CDR3 spells CASSPRKGLAGTYEQYF. CDR3 in DNA: TGTGCCAGCAGCCCCAGGAAAGGACTAGCGGGAACCTACGAGCAGTACTTC. Drawing the rest from reference TRBV28 and TRBJ2-7, the complete variable domain is DVKVTQSSRYLVKRTGEKVFLECVQDMDHENMFWYRQDPGLGLRLIYFSYDVKMKEKGDIPEGYSVSREKKERFSLILESASTNQTSMYLCASSPRKGLAGTYEQYFGPGTRLTVT.

This clone was detected many times. The chain is built from TRBV9 and TRBJ2-3, with D tentatively TRBD2 (5 bases). Trimming pared 8 bases from V and 5 bases from J, leaving 21 bases between. CDR1 and CDR2 (germline): SGDLS, YYNGEE. This CDR3 is built from 15 residues. The CDR3 protein is CASGGLTGSLDTQYF. The CDR3 DNA follows: TGTGCCAGTGGCGGTTTAACGGGGTCTTTAGATACGCAGTATTTT.

This clone showed up many times. The V and J genes are TRBV5-6 and TRBJ1-2, with D unclear. The CDR3 runs 11 residues. CDR1 and CDR2 (germline): SGHDT, YYEEEE. V gave up 3 bases and J gave up 7 bases, with 7 bases separating them. DNA of the CDR3: TGTGCCAGCAGCTCTCGCGGTGGCTACACCTTC. Residues: CASSSRGGYTF.

In this sample, this clone turned up many times. V usage is TRBV2 and J usage is TRBJ1-2; maybe TRBD1 (6 bases). The CDR3 is 14 residues long. The V gene's germline CDR1 is SNHLY and CDR2 FYNNEI. Trimming cost V 4 bases and J 3 bases, with 12 bases left between them. The CDR3 here is CASSGLEGDYGYTF. CDR3 DNA sequence: TGTGCCAGCAGTGGTCTTGAGGGGGACTATGGCTACACCTTC.

This clone was recorded at least ten times. The V and J genes are TRBV9 and TRBJ1-1; D is possibly TRBD1 (6 bases). The ends were cut back, 4 bases at V and 3 bases at J, with 22 bases in the middle. Germline V CDR1 and CDR2: SGDLS, YYNGEE. This CDR3 is 17 amino acids long. Written as DNA, the CDR3 is TGTGCCAGCAGCCTAGGCCCGGGAGGGGGTGGGTACACTGAAGCTTTCTTT. Protein sequence: CASSLGPGGGGYTEAFF.